Each of the 27 T cell receptor beta chains below was sequenced from the same sample in a study of T cell repertoires in cytomegalovirus infection. TCRdb re-called the reads through MiXCR, storing one row per CDR3 protein. The table has roughly 69,000 distinct CDR3 sequences, less than 30% seen once. These TCRs' antigens remain unknown. This specimen consisted of CD8+ T cells from cultured PBMCs, obtained from culture after CMV antigen stimulation. The receptors shown here come from a human donor in good health (CMV status not recorded). Some clones in this sample may be carry-over from other donors' samples.

This clonotype appeared many times. This rearrangement joins TRBV7-2 to TRBJ2-7; D assignment may be TRBD1 or TRBD2 (5 bases each). Germline assignment: CDR1 SGHTA and CDR2 FQGNSA. This CDR3 region has 18 residues. V lost 5 bases and J lost 2, with 25 bases in between. CDR3 loop: CASSKKGPIKILPYEQYF. CDR3 DNA sequence: TGTGCCAGCAGCAAAAAGGGACCGATCAAGATCCTCCCCTACGAGCAGTACTTC.

Many counts were recorded for this clonotype. The genes are TRBV7-2 and TRBJ2-5, with 16 bases that match TRBD2. The germline V gene has CDR1 SGHTA and CDR2 FQGNSA. This CDR3 has 17 amino acids. V was pared by 7 bases and J by 5 bases, with 10 bases of the junction left unmatched. CDR3 sequence: CASTPGTSGGVLETQYF. DNA for the CDR3: TGTGCCAGCACGCCCGGGACTAGCGGGGGGGTCTTGGAGACCCAGTACTTC.

This clonotype was observed many times. The chain joins TRBV7-6 to TRBJ2-7; D is ambiguous. Germline CDR1 reads SGHVS; CDR2 reads FNYEAQ. The length of the CDR3 is 13 residues. Between the trimmed V and J ends, which lost 5 bases and 7 bases, there was a span of 15 bases. CDR3 nucleotides: TGTGCCAGCAGCACACATGGGCTTCGAGAGCAGTACTTC. Translation: CASSTHGLREQYF.

This clonotype was counted a few times. This chain uses TRBV19 with TRBJ1-2; no firm D call. Germline V lookup: CDR1 LNHDA, CDR2 SQIVND (reference sequence). V shed 4 bases and J shed 1 base, with 16 bases lying between them. CDR3 length: 16 residues. For the CDR3, the DNA is TGTGCCAGTAGTAATCTGGCGGCGGGGAGTAACTATGGCTACACCTTC. Translating it yields CASSNLAAGSNYGYTF.

This clonotype appeared a single time. The V call is TRBV29-1, the J call TRBJ1-2, with D unclear. The V gene lost 7 bases and the J gene lost 4 bases, with 19 bases spanning the gap. The CDR3 consists of 14 residues. CDR1 and CDR2 (germline): SQVTM, ANQGSEA. CDR3 nucleotide sequence: TGCAGCGCCCCCCCCTCGGGATCGGGCTATGGCTACACCTTC. It translates to CSAPPSGSGYGYTF.

This clonotype was seen once. The chain uses TRBV18 and TRBJ1-1; D uncertain. This CDR3 has 17 residues. Trimming removed 4 bases at V and 3 bases at J, with 21 bases between. Germline V gene lookup returns CDR1 KGHSH and CDR2 LQKENI. The CDR3 bases are TGTGCCAGCTCACGAATTTTGTGGGGTGAGTTGGACACTGAAGCTTTCTTT. Amino acid sequence: CASSRILWGELDTEAFF.

This clonotype was seen only a few times. This chain joins TRBV7-3 and TRBJ2-5; TRBD1 agrees at 9 bases. Germline CDR1 and CDR2: SGHTA and FQGTGA. The CDR3 is 18 residues long. The J segment lost 4 bases and the V segment lost 5 bases, leaving 17 bases of the junction unmatched. The CDR3 is CASSELSVGQGIPETQYF. DNA for the CDR3: TGTGCCAGCAGCGAACTCAGTGTTGGACAGGGGATCCCAGAGACCCAGTACTTC.

This clonotype was found a few times. The chain joins TRBV27 to TRBJ2-3; the D is unclear. The germline V gene has CDR1 MNHEY and CDR2 SMNVEV (reference sequence). V lost 5 bases, J lost 4 bases, and 16 bases lay in between. The CDR3 has 15 amino acids. Here the CDR3 reads CASSPTLGSPDTQYF. The CDR3 DNA sequence: TGTGCCAGCAGTCCCACCCTAGGCTCCCCAGATACGCAGTATTTT.

The count of this clonotype is one. The V and J genes are TRBV4-3 and TRBJ2-3; D unclear. This CDR3 spans 14 amino acids. The V end was cut by 4 bases, the J end by 4 bases, with 12 bases between. Germline V gene data show CDR1 as LGHNA and CDR2 as YSLEER. This CDR3 reads CASSRNTAPDTQYF. CDR3 nucleotide sequence: TGCGCCAGCAGCCGAAATACGGCCCCAGATACGCAGTATTTT.

This clonotype was picked up many times. CDR3 residues: CASSSARQNTNEKLFF. CDR3 in DNA: TGTGCCAGCAGTTCCGCCAGACAGAACACTAATGAAAAACTGTTTTTT. The V call is TRBV28, the J call TRBJ1-4; TRBD1 might be the D (5 bases). CDR1 MDHEN and CDR2 SYDVKM come from the germline V gene. The length of the CDR3 is 16 residues. V lost 4 bases and J lost 2, with 14 bases in between.

This clonotype was seen a few times. The chain is built from TRBV5-1 and TRBJ2-7, with 9 bases that match TRBD2. V was pared by 0 bases and J by 3 bases, with 10 bases of the junction left unmatched. The CDR3 has 17 residues. Germline V lookup: CDR1 SGHRS, CDR2 YFSETQ. For the CDR3, the DNA is TGCGCCAGCAGCTTGGAGGTTAGCGGGAGTAGCTACTACGAGCAGTACTTC. Translated: CASSLEVSGSSYYEQYF.

The J gene is TRBJ1-1, the V gene TRBV12-3 or TRBV12-4; weak D call: TRBD1 (5 bases). Trimming shortened V by 6 bases and J by 3 bases, and 17 bases separated the two germline ends. This CDR3 contains 15 residues. The chain's CDR3 is CASSPWEGSDTEAFF. DNA of the CDR3: TGTGCCAGCAGCCCCTGGGAGGGGTCTGACACTGAAGCTTTCTTT.

The chain couples TRBV19 to TRBJ2-2; D is ambiguous. V shed 7 bases and J shed 0 bases, with 6 bases lying between them. The CDR3 runs 13 residues. Germline V gene sequence: CDR1 LNHDA, CDR2 SQIVND (reference sequence). The CDR3 protein is CASMSPNTGELFF. CDR3 sequence (DNA): TGTGCCAGTATGTCCCCGAACACCGGGGAGCTGTTTTTT.

The genes are TRBV11-2 and TRBJ2-7; the match to TRBD1 covers 8 bases. The germline V gene has CDR1 SGHAT and CDR2 FQNNGV. The junction had 10 bases not matched to a gene; V was cut back by 5 bases and J by 1 base. The CDR3 loop spans 16 amino acids. The CDR3 nucleotides are TGTGCCAGCAGCCAGACGTCTCGGACAGGGTCCTACGAGCAGTACTTC. It codes for CASSQTSRTGSYEQYF.

This clonotype was counted only a few times. The rearrangement uses TRBV4-3 and TRBJ2-1; tentatively, D is TRBD2 (5 bases). The germline gives CDR1 LGHNA, CDR2 YSLEER. The CDR3 has 15 amino acids. Trimming removed 0 bases at V and 2 bases at J, with 8 bases between. Written as DNA, the CDR3 is TGCGCCAGCAGCCAAGATGGCGGGCCCTACAATGAGCAGTTCTTC. Residues: CASSQDGGPYNEQFF.

This clonotype was picked up many times. The V call is TRBV7-2, the J call TRBJ2-3, with D possibly matching TRBD2 (6 bases). Germline loops: CDR1 SGHTA, CDR2 FQGNSA. V gave up 6 bases and J gave up 5 bases, with 15 bases separating them. CDR3 length equals 14 residues. The CDR3 protein is CASRGTLSGDTQYF. The CDR3 bases are TGTGCCAGCAGAGGTACCCTTAGCGGAGATACGCAGTATTTT.

The rearrangement joins TRBV5-4 to TRBJ2-5, with 8 bases that match TRBD1. J gave up 5 bases and V 4 bases, and 10 bases lay outside the gene matches. CDR1 SGHNT and CDR2 YYREEE come from the germline V gene (reference sequence). The CDR3 length is 15 residues. The CDR3 nucleotides are TGTGCCAGCAGCATACGGACAGGGAAGGGGGAGACCCAGTACTTC. It codes for CASSIRTGKGETQYF.

The V call is TRBV20-1, the J call TRBJ2-1; D unclear. Trimming took off 0 bases at V and 4 bases at J, with 13 bases between the two ends. Germline CDR1 reads DFQATT; CDR2 reads SNEGSKA (reference sequence). This CDR3 contains 15 residues. This CDR3 reads CSARDRLRPYNEQFF. CDR3 in DNA: TGCAGTGCTAGAGACCGCTTACGGCCTTACAATGAGCAGTTCTTC.

The chain employs TRBV12-3 or TRBV12-4 and TRBJ2-2, with D perhaps assigned TRBD1 or TRBD2 (6 bases each). The CDR3 length is 15 residues. V shed 3 bases and J shed 6 bases, with 14 bases lying between them. In nucleotides, the CDR3 is TGTGCCAGCAGTTTTAGAGGGGGGCCGTCCGGGGAGCTGTTTTTT. Translation gives CASSFRGGPSGELFF.

This chain joins TRBV7-9 and TRBJ2-1; TRBD1 matches 8 bases. The CDR3 covers 14 residues. The germline gives CDR1 SEHNR, CDR2 FQNEAQ (reference sequence). The junction had 5 bases not matched to a gene; V was cut back by 3 bases and J by 7 bases. CDR3 sequence: CASSFPDRENEQFF. Here the CDR3 DNA reads TGTGCCAGCAGCTTTCCGGACAGGGAGAATGAGCAGTTCTTC.

The rearrangement links TRBV19 to TRBJ2-1; 8 bases align to TRBD2. With 7 bases clipped from V and 1 base from J, the junction kept 6 bases outside the gene matches. Germline CDR1 is LNHDA and CDR2 is SQIVND (reference sequence). The CDR3 runs to 15 residues. CDR3 loop: CASKPGGPSYNEQFF. DNA of the CDR3: TGTGCCAGTAAGCCGGGAGGGCCTTCCTACAATGAGCAGTTCTTC.

The chain recombines TRBV28 with TRBJ2-2; 7 bases align to TRBD1. The ends lost 2 bases at V and 9 bases at J; junction bases unmatched: 9. The germline V gene has CDR1 MDHEN and CDR2 SYDVKM. The CDR3 is 15 amino acids. CDR3 coding DNA: TGTGCCAGCAGTTTAACGACAGGGAGCGCCAGGGAGCTGTTTTTT. Translation gives CASSLTTGSARELFF.

The sample holds a few counts of this clonotype. The chain joins TRBV10-2 to TRBJ1-2, with 7 bases matching TRBD1. Germline V CDR1 and CDR2: WSHSY, SAAADI. V shed 4 bases and J 7 bases; nucleotides not matched to a gene: 9. The CDR3 runs to 14 residues. As DNA, the CDR3 is TGCGCCAGCAGTGCCACAGGGGCCGAGGCTGGCTACACCTTC. It specifies CASSATGAEAGYTF.

The chain carries TRBV2 and TRBJ1-1, with D uncertain. Trimming pared 8 bases from V and 1 base from J, leaving 14 bases between. CDR1 is SNHLY and CDR2 is FYNNEI in the germline V gene. The CDR3 runs to 14 residues. For the CDR3, the DNA is TGTGCCAGCTGCATATTGTGGGGGAACACTGAAGCTTTCTTT. Its translation: CASCILWGNTEAFF.

There are many counts of this clonotype. The chain is built from TRBV7-2 and TRBJ1-1; D possibly corresponds to TRBD1 (6 bases). Germline V gene data show CDR1 as SGHTA and CDR2 as FQGNSA. The CDR3 is 17 amino acids. Trimming pared 5 bases from V and 4 bases from J, leaving 23 bases between. The CDR3 region has the DNA TGTGCCAGCAGCCCCCTTTTGGGGGGGGCGCGAGGCACTGAAGCTTTCTTT. Amino acids: CASSPLLGGARGTEAFF.

The CDR3 DNA reads as TGTGCCAGCAGTTCACCTTGGACTAGCGGGAGTATAGATACGCAGTATTTT. Its translation is CASSSPWTSGSIDTQYF. V usage is TRBV6-2 or TRBV6-3 and J usage is TRBJ2-3; 13 positions agree with TRBD2. CDR3 length: 17 amino acids. Trimming cost V 4 bases and J 5 bases; bases outside gene matches: 9. CDR1 is MNHEY, CDR2 SVGEGT, per germline.

The V gene is TRBV6-1, the J gene TRBJ2-7; weak D call: TRBD2 (6 bases). This CDR3 is built from 17 residues. The germline V and J ends were trimmed by 7 bases and 0 bases, with 22 bases remaining between them. Germline CDR1 and CDR2: MNHNS and SASEGT. CDR3 in DNA: TGTGCCAGCACATCAGGAGGGCAAAATCCAAGCTCCTACGAGCAGTACTTC. Encoded protein: CASTSGGQNPSSYEQYF.